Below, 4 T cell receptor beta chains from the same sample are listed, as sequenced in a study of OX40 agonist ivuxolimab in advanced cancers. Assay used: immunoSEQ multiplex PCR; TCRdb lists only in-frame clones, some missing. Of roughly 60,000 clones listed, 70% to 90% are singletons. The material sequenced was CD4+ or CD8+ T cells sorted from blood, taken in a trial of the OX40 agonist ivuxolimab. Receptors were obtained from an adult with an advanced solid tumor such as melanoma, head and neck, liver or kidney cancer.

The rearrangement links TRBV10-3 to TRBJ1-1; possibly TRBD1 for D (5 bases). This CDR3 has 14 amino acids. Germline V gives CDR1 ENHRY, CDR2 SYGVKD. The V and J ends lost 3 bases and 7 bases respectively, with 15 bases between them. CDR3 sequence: CAISDALGRDEAFF. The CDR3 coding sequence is TGTGCCATCAGTGACGCCCTGGGGCGCGATGAAGCTTTCTTT.

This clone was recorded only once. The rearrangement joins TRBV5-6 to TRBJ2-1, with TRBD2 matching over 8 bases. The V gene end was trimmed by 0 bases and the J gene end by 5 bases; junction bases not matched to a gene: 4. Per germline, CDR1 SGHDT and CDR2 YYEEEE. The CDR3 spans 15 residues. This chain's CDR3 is CASSLELAGHNEQFF. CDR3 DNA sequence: TGTGCCAGCAGCTTGGAGCTAGCGGGCCACAATGAGCAGTTCTTC. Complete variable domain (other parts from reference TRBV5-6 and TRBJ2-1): DAGVTQSPTHLIKTRGQQVTLRCSPKSGHDTVSWYQQALGQGPQFIFQYYEEEERQRGNFPDRFSGHQFPNYSSELNVNALLLGDSALYLCASSLELAGHNEQFFGPGTRLTVL.

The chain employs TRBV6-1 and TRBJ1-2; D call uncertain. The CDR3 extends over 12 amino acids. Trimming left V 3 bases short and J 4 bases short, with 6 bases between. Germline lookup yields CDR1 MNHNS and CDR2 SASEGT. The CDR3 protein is CASSDHSYGYTF. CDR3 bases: TGTGCCAGCAGTGACCACAGCTATGGCTACACCTTC.

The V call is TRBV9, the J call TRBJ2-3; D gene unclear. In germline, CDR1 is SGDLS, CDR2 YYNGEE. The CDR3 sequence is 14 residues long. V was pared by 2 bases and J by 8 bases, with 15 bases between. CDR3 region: CASSVDLMVVTQYF. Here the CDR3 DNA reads TGTGCCAGCAGCGTCGACCTAATGGTAGTTACGCAGTATTTT.